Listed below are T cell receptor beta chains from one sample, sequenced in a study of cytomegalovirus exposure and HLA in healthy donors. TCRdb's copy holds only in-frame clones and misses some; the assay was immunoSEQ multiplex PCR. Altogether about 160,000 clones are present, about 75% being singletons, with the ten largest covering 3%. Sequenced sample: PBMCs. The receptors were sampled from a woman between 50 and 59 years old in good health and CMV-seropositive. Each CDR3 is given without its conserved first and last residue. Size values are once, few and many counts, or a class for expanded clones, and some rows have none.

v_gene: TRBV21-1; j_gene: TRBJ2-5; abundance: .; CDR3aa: ASPSGWVEETQY
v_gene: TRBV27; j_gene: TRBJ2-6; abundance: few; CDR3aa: ASSFSSGANVLT
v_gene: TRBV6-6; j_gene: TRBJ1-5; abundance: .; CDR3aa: ASRDRGTMGNQPQH
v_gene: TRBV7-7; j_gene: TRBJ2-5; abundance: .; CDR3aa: ASSPSPSAETQY
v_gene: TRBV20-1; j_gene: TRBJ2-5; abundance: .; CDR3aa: SVTQGETQY
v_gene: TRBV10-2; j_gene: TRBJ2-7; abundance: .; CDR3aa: ASKDSYVGRQPYEQY
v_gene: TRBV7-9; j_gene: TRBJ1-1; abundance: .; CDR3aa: ASSREGSAF
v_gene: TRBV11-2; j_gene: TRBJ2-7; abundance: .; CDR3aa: ASSLESPLLRY
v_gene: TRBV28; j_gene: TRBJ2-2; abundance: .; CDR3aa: ASSLVGGTGELF
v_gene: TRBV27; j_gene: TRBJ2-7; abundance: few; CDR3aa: ASSLSGRGYEQY
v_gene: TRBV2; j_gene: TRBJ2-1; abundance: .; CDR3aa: ASKGQGANEQF
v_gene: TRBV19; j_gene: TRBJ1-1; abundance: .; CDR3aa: ASSRGEWRFAEAF
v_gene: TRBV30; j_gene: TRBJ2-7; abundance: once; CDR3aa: AWNHGLPQWEQY
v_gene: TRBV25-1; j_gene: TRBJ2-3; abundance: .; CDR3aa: ASSEPLGLAGGTVAQY
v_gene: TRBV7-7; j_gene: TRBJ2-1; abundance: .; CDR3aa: ASSLRVNNEQF
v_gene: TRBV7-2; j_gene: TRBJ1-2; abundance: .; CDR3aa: ASSPADNYYGYT
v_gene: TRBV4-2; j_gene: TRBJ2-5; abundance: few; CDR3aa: ASSLELGGSETQY
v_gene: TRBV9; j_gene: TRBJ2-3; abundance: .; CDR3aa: ASSVGTGGAMNTQY
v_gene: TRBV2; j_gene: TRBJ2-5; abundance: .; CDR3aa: ASGQTGETQY
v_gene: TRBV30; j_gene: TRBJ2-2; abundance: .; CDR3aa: AVDRGDTGELF
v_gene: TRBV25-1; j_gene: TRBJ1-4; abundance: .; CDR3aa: ASRPQGLEKLF
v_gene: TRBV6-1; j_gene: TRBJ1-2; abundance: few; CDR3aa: ASSEQIGYT
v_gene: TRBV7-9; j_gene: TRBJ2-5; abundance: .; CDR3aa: ASSTSGEGAQETQY
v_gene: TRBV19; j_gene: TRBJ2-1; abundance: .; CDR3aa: ASSTPPSGGAGYNEQF
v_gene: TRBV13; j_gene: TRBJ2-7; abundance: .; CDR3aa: ASSLLQAEGETYEQY
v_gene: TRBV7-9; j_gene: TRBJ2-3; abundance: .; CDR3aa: ASSMSGMSTDTQY
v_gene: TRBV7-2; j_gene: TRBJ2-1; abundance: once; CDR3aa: ASSLMYGASGGNEQF
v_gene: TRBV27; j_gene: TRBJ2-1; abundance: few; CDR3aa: ASRLAGGPGEQF
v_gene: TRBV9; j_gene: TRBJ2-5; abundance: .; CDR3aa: ASSAQGQGAQY
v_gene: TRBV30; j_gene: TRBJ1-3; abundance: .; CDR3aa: AWATGDGNTIY
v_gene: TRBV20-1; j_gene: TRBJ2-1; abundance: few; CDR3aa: SALGNEQF
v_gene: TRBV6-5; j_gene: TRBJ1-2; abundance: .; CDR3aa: ASSYTTGYGYT
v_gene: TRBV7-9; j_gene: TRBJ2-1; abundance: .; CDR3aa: ASSFPAGTAAGNEQF
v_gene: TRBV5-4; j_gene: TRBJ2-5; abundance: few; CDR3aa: ASSLLAGETQY
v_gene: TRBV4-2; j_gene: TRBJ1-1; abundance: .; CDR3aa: ASSGIDRADEAF
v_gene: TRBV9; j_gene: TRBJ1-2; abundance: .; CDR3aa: ASSINSYYGYT
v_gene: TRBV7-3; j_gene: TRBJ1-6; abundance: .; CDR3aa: ASSQTGGYRSPLH
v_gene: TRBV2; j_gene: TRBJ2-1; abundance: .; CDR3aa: ASRKEDRLNEQF
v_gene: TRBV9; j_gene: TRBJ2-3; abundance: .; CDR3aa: ASTGGFSTDTQY
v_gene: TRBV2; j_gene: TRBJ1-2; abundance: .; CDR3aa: ASSDWLVGYT
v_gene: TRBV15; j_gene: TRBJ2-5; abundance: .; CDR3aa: ATSREGGQGETQY
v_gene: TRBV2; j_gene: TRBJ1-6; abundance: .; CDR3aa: ASSELLYSPLH
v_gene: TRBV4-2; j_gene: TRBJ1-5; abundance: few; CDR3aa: ASSQDSGRPGPQH
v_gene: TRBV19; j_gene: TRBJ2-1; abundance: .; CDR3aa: ASSMGTGRYNEQF
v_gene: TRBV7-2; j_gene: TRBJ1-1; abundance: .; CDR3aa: ASSADRGRTF
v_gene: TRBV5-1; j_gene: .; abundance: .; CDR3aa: ASSSTGGEQY
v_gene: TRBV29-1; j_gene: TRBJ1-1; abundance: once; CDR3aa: SVLGGQGEILAEAF
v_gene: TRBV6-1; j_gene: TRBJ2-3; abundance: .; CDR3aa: ASSVSDTQY
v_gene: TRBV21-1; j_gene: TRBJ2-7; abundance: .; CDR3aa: AVGQKGYEQY
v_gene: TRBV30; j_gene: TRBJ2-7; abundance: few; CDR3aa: AWSVDRHNEQY
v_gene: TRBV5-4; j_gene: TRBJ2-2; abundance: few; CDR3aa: ASSLDRTGAGELF
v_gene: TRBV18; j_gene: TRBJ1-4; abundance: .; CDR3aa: ASSRLPGTGEKLF
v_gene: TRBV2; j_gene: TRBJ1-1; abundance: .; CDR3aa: ASSRQGTRNTEAF
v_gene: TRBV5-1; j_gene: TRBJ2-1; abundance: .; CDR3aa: ASSPRDRDANEQF
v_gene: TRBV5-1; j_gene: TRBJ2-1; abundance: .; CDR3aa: ASSGLAGGHLNNEQF